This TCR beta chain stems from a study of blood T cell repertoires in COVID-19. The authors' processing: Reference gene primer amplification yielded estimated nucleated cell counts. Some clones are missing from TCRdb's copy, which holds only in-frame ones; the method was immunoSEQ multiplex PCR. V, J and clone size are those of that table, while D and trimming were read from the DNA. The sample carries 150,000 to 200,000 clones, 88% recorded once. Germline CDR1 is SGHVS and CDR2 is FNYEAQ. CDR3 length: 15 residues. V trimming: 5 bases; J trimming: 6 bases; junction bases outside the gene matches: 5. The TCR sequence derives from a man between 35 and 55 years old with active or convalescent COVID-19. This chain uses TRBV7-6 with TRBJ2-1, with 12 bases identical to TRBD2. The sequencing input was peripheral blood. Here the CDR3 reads CASSGSSGRANEQFF. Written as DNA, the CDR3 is TGTGCCAGCAGCGGATCTAGCGGGAGGGCCAATGAGCAGTTCTTC.